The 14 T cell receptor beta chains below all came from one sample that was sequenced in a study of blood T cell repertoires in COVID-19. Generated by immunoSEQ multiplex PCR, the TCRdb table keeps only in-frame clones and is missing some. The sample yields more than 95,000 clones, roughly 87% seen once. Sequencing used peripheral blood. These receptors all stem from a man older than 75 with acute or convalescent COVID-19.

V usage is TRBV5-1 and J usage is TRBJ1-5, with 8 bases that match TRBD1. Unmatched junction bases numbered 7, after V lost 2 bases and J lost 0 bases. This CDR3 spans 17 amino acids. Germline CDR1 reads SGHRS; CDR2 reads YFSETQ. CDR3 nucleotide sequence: TGCGCCAGCAGCTTTCGCCCGACAGGGGATAGCAATCAGCCCCAGCATTTT. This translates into CASSFRPTGDSNQPQHF.

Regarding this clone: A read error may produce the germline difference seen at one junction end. The CDR3 sequence: CASREAGVRSDEQFF. CDR3 nucleotides: TGTGCCAGCAGGGAAGCGGGAGTTCGTAGCGATGAGCAGTTCTTC. V is TRBV2 and J is TRBJ2-1, with 8 bases lining up with TRBD2. CDR3 length: 15 residues. CDR1 SNHLY and CDR2 FYNNEI come from the germline V gene.

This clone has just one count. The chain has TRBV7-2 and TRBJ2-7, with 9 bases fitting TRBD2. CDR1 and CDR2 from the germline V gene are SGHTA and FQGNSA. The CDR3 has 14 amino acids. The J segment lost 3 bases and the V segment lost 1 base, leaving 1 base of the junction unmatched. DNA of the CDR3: TGTGCCAGCAGCTTAGGACTAGCGGTCTACGAGCAGTACTTC. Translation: CASSLGLAVYEQYF.

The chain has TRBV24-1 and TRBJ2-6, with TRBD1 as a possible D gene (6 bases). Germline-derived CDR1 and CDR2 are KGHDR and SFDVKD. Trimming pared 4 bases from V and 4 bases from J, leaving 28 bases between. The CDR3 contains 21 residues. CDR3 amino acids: CATSEFLGGRDKGGGANVLTF. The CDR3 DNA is TGTGCCACCAGTGAATTCCTAGGAGGCAGGGATAAAGGGGGAGGGGCCAACGTCCTGACTTTC.

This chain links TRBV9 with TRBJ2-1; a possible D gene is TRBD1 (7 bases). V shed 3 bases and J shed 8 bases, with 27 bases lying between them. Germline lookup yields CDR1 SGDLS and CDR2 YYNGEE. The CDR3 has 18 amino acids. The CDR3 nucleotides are TGTGCCAGCAGCGGCCGGGTCCCGGGGGACAGACCCTCCGATGAGCAGTTCTTC. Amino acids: CASSGRVPGDRPSDEQFF.

Here the CDR3 reads CSASIAGSYNEQFF. The CDR3 DNA sequence: TGCAGTGCTAGTATTGCGGGCTCCTACAATGAGCAGTTCTTC. The rearrangement links TRBV20-1 to TRBJ2-1; D may be TRBD2 (5 bases). This CDR3 spans 14 amino acids. V was trimmed by 3 bases and J by 0 bases, leaving 9 bases between them. Germline V gene lookup returns CDR1 DFQATT and CDR2 SNEGSKA (reference sequence).

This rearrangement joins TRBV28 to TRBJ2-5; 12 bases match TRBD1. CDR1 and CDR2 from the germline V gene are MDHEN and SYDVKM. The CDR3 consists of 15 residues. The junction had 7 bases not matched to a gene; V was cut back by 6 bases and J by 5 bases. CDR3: CASRPGTGGLETQYF. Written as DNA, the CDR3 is TGTGCCAGCAGACCCGGGACAGGGGGCTTGGAGACCCAGTACTTC.

The CDR3 region is CASGQTNTEAFF. CDR3 DNA sequence: TGTGCCAGTGGCCAGACTAACACTGAAGCTTTCTTT. This sequence joins TRBV19 and TRBJ1-1; D unresolved. Germline CDR1 is LNHDA and CDR2 is SQIVND (reference sequence). V dropped 8 bases and J dropped 2 bases, with 9 bases sitting between them. The CDR3 runs 12 residues.

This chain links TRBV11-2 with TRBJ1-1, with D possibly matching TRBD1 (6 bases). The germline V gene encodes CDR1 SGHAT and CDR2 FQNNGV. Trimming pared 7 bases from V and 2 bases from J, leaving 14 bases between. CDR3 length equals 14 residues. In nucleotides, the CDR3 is TGTGCCAGCAACGGACAGAGAGGTAACACTGAAGCTTTCTTT. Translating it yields CASNGQRGNTEAFF.

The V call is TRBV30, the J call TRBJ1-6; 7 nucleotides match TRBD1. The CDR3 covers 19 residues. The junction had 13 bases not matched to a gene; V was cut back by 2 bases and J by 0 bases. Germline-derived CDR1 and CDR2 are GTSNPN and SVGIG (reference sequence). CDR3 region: CAWSPSAGGAFSYNSPLHF. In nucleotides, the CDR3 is TGTGCCTGGAGTCCCTCGGCAGGGGGAGCGTTCTCCTATAATTCACCCCTCCACTTT.

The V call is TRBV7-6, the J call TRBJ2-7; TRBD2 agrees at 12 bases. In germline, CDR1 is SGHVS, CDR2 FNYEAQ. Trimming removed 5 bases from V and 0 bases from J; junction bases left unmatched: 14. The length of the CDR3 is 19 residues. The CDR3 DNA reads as TGTGCCAGCAGCCCAGGACTAGCGGGATCCCCCCGGAGCTCCTACGAGCAGTACTTC. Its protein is CASSPGLAGSPRSSYEQYF.

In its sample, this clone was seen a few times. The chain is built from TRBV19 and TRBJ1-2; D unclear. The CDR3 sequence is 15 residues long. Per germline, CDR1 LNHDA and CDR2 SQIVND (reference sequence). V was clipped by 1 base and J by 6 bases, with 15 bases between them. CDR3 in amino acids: CASSIGTFPEDGYTF. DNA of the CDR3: TGTGCCAGTAGTATAGGGACTTTCCCGGAGGATGGCTACACCTTC. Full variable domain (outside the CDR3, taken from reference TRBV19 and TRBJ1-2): DGGITQSPKYLFRKEGQNVTLSCEQNLNHDAMYWYRQDPGQGLRLIYYSQIVNDFQKGDIAEGYSVSREKKESFPLTVTSAQKNPTAFYLCASSIGTFPEDGYTFGSGTRLTVV.

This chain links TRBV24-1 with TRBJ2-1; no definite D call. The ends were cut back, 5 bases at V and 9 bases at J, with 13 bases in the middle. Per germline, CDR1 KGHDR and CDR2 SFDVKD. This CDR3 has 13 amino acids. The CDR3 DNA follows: TGTGCCACCAGTGGGGCTACCGCTGGTGAGCAGTTCTTC. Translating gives CATSGATAGEQFF.

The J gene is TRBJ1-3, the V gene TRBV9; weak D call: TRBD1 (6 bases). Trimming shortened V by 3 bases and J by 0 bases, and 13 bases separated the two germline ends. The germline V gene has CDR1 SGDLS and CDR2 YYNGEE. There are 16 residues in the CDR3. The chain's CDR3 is CASSARDIASGNTIYF. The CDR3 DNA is TGTGCCAGCAGCGCCAGGGACATCGCCTCTGGAAACACCATATATTTT.